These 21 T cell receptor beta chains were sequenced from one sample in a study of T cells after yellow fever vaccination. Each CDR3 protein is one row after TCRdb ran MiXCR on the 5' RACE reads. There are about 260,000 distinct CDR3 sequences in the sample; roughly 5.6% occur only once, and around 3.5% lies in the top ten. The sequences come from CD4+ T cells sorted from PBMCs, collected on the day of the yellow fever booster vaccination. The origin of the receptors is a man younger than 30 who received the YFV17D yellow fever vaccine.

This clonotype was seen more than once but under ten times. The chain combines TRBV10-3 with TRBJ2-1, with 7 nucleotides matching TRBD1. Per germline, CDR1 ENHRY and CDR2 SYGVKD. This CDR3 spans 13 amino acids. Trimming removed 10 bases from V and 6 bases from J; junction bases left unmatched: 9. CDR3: CATGTDNINEQFF. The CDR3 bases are TGTGCCACGGGGACAGACAATATCAATGAGCAGTTCTTC.

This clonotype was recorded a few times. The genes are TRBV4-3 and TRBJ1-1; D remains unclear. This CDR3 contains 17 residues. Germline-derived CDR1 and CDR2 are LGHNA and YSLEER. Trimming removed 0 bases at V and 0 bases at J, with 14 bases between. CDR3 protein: CASSQDLSGRLNTEAFF. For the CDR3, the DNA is TGCGCCAGCAGCCAAGACCTTTCGGGTCGTCTGAACACTGAAGCTTTCTTT.

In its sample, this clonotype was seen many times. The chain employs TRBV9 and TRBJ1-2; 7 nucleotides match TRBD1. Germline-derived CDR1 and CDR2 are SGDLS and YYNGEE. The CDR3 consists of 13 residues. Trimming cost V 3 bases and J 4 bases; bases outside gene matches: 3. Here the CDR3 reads CASSARDSYGYTF. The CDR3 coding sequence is TGTGCCAGCAGCGCTCGGGACAGCTATGGCTACACCTTC.

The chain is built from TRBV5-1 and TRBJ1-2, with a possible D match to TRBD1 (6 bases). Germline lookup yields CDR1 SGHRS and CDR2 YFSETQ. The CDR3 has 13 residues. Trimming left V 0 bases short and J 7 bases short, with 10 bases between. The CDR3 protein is CASSLDGQSGYTF. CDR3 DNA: TGCGCCAGCAGCTTGGACGGACAGAGTGGCTACACCTTC.

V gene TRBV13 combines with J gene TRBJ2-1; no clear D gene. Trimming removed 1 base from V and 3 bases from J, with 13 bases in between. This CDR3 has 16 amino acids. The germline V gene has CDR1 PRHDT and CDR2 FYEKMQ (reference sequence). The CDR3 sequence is CASSLDGLGGYNEQFF. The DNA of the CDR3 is TGTGCCAGCAGCTTAGACGGGCTAGGCGGCTACAATGAGCAGTTCTTC.

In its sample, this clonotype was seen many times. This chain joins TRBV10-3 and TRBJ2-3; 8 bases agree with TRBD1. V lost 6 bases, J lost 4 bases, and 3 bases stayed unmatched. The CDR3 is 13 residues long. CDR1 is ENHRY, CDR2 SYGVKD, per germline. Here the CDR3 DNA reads TGTGCCATCAGGGGACAGGAGGCAGATACGCAGTATTTT. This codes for CAIRGQEADTQYF.

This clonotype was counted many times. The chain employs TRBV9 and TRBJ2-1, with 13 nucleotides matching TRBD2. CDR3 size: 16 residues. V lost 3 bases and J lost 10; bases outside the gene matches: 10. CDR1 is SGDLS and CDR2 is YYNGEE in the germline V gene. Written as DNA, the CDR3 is TGTGCCAGCAGCGAGTTACTAGCGGGGGGGCTGGAGGAGCAGTTCTTC. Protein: CASSELLAGGLEEQFF.

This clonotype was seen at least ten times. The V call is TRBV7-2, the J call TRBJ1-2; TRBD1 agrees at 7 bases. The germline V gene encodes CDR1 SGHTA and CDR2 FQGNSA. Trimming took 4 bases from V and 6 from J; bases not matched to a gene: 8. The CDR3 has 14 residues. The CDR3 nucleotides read TGTGCCAGCAGCTCACCGGGACAGTTAGATGGCTACACCTTC. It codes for CASSSPGQLDGYTF.

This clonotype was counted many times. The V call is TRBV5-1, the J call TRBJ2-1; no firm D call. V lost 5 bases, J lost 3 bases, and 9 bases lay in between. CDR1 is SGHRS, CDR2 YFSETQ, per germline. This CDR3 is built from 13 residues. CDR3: CASSPLSYNEQFF. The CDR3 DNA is TGCGCCAGCAGTCCCCTGAGCTACAATGAGCAGTTCTTC.

The CDR3 DNA follows: TGTGCCAGCAGTGCCAAGGGACAGAGAAACACCATATATTTT. It codes for CASSAKGQRNTIYF. This chain links TRBV27 with TRBJ1-3, with 7 bases aligning to TRBD1. Germline V CDR1 and CDR2: MNHEY, SMNVEV (reference sequence). Trimming at V came to 5 bases and at J to 5 bases, leaving 6 bases not matched to a gene. This CDR3 region has 14 residues.

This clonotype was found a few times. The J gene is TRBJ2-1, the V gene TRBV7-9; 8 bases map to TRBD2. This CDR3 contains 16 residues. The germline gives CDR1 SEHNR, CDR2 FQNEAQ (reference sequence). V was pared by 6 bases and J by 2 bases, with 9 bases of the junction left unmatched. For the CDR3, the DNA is TGTGCCAGCAGTTCCAGGCGGGGGGCCGCCTACAATGAGCAGTTCTTC. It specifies CASSSRRGAAYNEQFF.

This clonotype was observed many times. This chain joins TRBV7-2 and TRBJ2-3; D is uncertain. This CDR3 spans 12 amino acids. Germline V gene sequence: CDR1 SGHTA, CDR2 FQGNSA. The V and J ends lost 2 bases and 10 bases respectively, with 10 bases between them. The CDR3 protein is CASSLTPGAQYF. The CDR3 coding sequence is TGTGCCAGCAGCTTAACGCCCGGTGCGCAGTATTTT.

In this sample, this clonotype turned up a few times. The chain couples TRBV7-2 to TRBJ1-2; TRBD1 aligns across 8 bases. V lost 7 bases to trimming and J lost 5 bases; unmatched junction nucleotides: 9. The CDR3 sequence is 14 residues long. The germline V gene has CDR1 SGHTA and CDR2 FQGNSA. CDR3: CASTLWTGNYGYTF. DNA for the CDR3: TGTGCCAGCACGCTATGGACAGGGAATTATGGCTACACCTTC.

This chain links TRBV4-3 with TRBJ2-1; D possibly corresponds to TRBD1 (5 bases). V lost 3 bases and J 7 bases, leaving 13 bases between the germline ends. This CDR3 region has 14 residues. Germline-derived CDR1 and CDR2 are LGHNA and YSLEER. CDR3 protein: CASSHLWTLNEQFF. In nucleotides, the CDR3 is TGCGCCAGCAGCCACCTATGGACACTAAATGAGCAGTTCTTC.

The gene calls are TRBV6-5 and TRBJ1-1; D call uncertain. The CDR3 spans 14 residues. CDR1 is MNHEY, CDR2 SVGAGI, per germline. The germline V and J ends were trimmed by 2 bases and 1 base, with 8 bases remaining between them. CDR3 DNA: TGTGCCAGCAGTTACGTCCCGTCGAACACTGAAGCTTTCTTT. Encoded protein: CASSYVPSNTEAFF.

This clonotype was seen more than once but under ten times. The CDR3, as DNA: TGCAGTGCTTGGGACAGGGGGATTGGGAACACTGAAGCTTTCTTT. It encodes CSAWDRGIGNTEAFF. The chain combines TRBV20-1 with TRBJ1-1; 11 positions agree with TRBD1. V trimming: 5 bases; J trimming: 1 base; junction bases outside the gene matches: 6. In germline, CDR1 is DFQATT, CDR2 SNEGSKA (reference sequence). The CDR3 is 15 residues long.

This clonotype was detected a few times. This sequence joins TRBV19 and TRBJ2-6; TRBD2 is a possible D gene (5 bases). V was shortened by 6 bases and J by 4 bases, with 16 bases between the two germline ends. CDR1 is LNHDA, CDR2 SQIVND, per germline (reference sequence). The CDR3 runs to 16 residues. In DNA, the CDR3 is TGTGCCAGTAGCCCCGCGAGGGTGCTGGGGGCCAACGTCCTGACTTTC. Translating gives CASSPARVLGANVLTF.

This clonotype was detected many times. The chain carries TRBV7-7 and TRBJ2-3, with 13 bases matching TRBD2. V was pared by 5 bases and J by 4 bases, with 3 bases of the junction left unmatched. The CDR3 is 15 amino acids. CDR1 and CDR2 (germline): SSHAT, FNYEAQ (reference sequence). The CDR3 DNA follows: TGTGCCAGCAGCCCGACTAGCGGGGGGCCAGATACGCAGTATTTT. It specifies CASSPTSGGPDTQYF.

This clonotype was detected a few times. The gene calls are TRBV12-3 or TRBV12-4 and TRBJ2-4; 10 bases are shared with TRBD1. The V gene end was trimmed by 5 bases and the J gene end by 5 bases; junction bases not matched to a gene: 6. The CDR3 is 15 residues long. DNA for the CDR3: TGTGCCAGCAGTCCTAGACAGGGGGCCCAAAACATTCAGTACTTC. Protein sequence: CASSPRQGAQNIQYF.

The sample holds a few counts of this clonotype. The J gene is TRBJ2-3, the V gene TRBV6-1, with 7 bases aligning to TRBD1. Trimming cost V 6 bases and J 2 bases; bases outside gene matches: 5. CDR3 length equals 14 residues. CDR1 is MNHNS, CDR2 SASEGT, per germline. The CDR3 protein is CASRMGQFTDTQYF. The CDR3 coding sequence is TGTGCCAGCAGAATGGGACAGTTCACAGATACGCAGTATTTT.

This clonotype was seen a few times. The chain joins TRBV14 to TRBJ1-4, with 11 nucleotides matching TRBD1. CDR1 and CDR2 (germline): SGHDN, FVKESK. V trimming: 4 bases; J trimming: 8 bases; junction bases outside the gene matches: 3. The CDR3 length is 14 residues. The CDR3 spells CASSRDRGAEKLFF. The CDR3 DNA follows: TGTGCCAGCAGCCGGGACAGGGGGGCCGAAAAACTGTTTTTT.